A selection of T cell receptor beta chains follows, all from one sample in a study of blood T cell repertoires in COVID-19. Here immunoSEQ multiplex PCR was the method, and the copy in TCRdb shows in-frame clones only, minus some. The sample records 350,000 or so clones, approximately 90% being singletons. The sequencing sample was made of peripheral blood. Receptors originate from a woman in her sixties or seventies with COVID-19, enrolled during active disease. CDR3s include the opening cysteine and the closing phenylalanine or tryptophan. A D gene is named only where the DNA matches it firmly. A clone size is listed for some rows: how often the clone was seen (once, few, many), or a class if it is expanded.

clone_size,cdr3_length,d_call,v_call,j_call,cdr3_aa,cdr3_nt
once,16,TRBD1,TRBV5-1,TRBJ1-4,CASSSMTGGGSEKLFF,TGCGCCAGCAGCTCAATGACAGGGGGCGGGAGTGAAAAACTGTTTTTT
NA,18,TRBD2,TRBV6-2/TRBV6-3,TRBJ2-6,CASSGRKRGVTGANVLTF,TGTGCCAGCAGTGGAAGGAAGCGGGGGGTAACCGGGGCCAACGTCCTGACTTTC
NA,15,TRBD1,TRBV6-5,TRBJ2-5,CASSASGTGGETQYF,TGTGCCAGCAGCGCGTCGGGGACAGGGGGAGAGACCCAGTACTTC
NA,14,NA,TRBV7-2,TRBJ1-1,CASSLGLFNTEAFF,TGTGCCAGCAGCCTGGGGCTTTTTAACACTGAAGCTTTCTTT
NA,14,NA,TRBV5-4,TRBJ2-6,CASSLGPGGNVLTF,TGTGCCAGCAGCTTGGGTCCCGGGGGCAACGTCCTGACTTTC
NA,16,TRBD1,TRBV16,TRBJ1-3,CASSSRPGQRGNTIYF,TGTGCCAGCAGCTCTAGACCGGGACAGAGAGGAAACACCATATATTTT
NA,18,TRBD1,TRBV5-6,TRBJ1-5,CASTTSRTGPYSNQPQHF,TGTGCCAGCACCACCTCTAGGACAGGTCCATATAGCAATCAGCCCCAGCATTTT
NA,15,NA,TRBV3-1/TRBV3-2,TRBJ1-2,CASSQSGLQAHGYTF,TGTGCCAGCAGCCAATCCGGTCTTCAAGCACATGGCTACACCTTC
NA,14,TRBD2,TRBV3-1/TRBV3-2,TRBJ2-1,CASSPPGLAGVQFF,TGTGCCAGCAGCCCCCCGGGACTAGCGGGGGTCCAGTTCTTC
NA,13,NA,TRBV5-1,TRBJ2-7,CASSLMRAYEQYF,TGCGCCAGCAGCTTGATGAGGGCCTACGAGCAGTACTTC
NA,15,TRBD2,TRBV27,TRBJ2-2,CASSLAGGSGGELFF,TGTGCCAGCAGTTTAGCGGGGGGCTCGGGCGGGGAGCTGTTTTTT
NA,13,TRBD1,TRBV27,TRBJ1-2,CASSLDRGYGYTF,TGTGCCAGCAGTCTCGACAGGGGCTATGGCTACACCTTC
once,15,TRBD2,TRBV9,TRBJ2-1,CASSVTSGTYNEQFF,TGTGCCAGCAGCGTAACAAGCGGGACCTACAATGAGCAGTTCTTC
once,15,NA,TRBV6-5,TRBJ2-7,CASSYRPSTADEQYF,TGTGCCAGCAGTTACCGGCCCAGTACAGCGGACGAGCAGTACTTC
NA,15,TRBD1,TRBV25-1,TRBJ2-7,CASSGPDRGSYEQYF,TGTGCCAGCAGTGGCCCGGACAGGGGCTCCTACGAGCAGTACTTC
NA,13,NA,TRBV5-1,TRBJ1-1,CASSDGQLDEAFF,TGCGCCAGCAGCGACGGACAGTTAGATGAAGCTTTCTTT
NA,19,TRBD2,TRBV5-5,TRBJ2-3,CASSSGRLAGTSSTDTQYF,TGTGCCAGCAGCTCGGGGCGGCTAGCGGGGACTTCTAGCACAGATACGCAGTATTTT
NA,17,TRBD1,TRBV4-1,TRBJ1-6,CASSQPDFGTDNSPLHF,TGCGCCAGCAGCCAGCCCGACTTTGGGACAGATAATTCACCCCTCCACTTT
NA,17,TRBD1,TRBV4-2,TRBJ1-5,CASSHLGQGESNQPQHF,TGTGCCAGCAGCCACCTCGGACAGGGAGAGAGCAATCAGCCCCAGCATTTT
once,13,NA,TRBV6-1,TRBJ1-5,CASSEAGAQPQHF,TGTGCCAGCAGTGAAGCGGGGGCCCAGCCCCAGCATTTT
NA,15,NA,TRBV5-1,TRBJ1-2,CASSFGLEANYGYTF,TGCGCCAGCAGCTTTGGACTAGAAGCTAACTATGGCTACACCTTC
NA,16,TRBD2,TRBV5-1,TRBJ2-3,CASSPAGSGGEDTQYF,TGCGCCAGCAGCCCCGCCGGGAGCGGGGGGGAGGATACGCAGTATTTT
NA,12,NA,TRBV11-2,TRBJ1-1,CASSYDSTEAFF,TGTGCCAGCAGCTACGACAGCACTGAAGCTTTCTTT
once,15,NA,TRBV9,TRBJ2-3,CASSWGGGRTDTQYF,TGTGCCAGCAGTTGGGGTGGGGGCCGCACAGATACGCAGTATTTT
NA,15,NA,TRBV28,TRBJ2-5,CASSLSRPGGETQYF,TGTGCCAGCAGTTTATCTCGACCGGGTGGGGAGACCCAGTACTTC
NA,12,TRBD1,TRBV2,TRBJ2-1,CASSGQGHEQFF,TGTGCCAGCAGTGGACAGGGCCATGAGCAGTTCTTC
NA,17,TRBD1,TRBV7-8,TRBJ1-2,CASSLYSGQGKNYGYTF,TGTGCCAGCAGCTTATATTCGGGACAGGGGAAGAACTATGGCTACACCTTC
once,16,TRBD1,TRBV2,TRBJ2-3,CASRLAGTGSTDTQYF,TGTGCCAGCAGGCTCGCCGGGACAGGGTCTACAGATACGCAGTATTTT
NA,15,TRBD1,TRBV6-5,TRBJ1-5,CATIWDRGSNQPQHF,TGTGCCACCATCTGGGACAGGGGGAGCAATCAGCCCCAGCATTTT
NA,13,NA,TRBV5-1,TRBJ2-3,CASSLSGTDTQYF,TGCGCCAGCAGCTTGTCTGGCACAGATACGCAGTATTTT
once,14,TRBD2,TRBV2,TRBJ2-1,CAKQARLALNEQFF,TGTGCTAAGCAAGCCCGACTAGCGCTCAATGAGCAGTTCTTC
NA,14,NA,TRBV6-6,TRBJ1-1,CASRPQGVETEAFF,TGTGCCAGCAGGCCACAGGGTGTTGAGACTGAAGCTTTCTTT
NA,15,NA,TRBV19,TRBJ1-1,CASSIRSGGGTEAFF,TGTGCCAGTAGTATCCGCTCGGGGGGAGGCACTGAAGCTTTCTTT
NA,14,TRBD2,TRBV4-1,TRBJ2-3,CASSQGLATDTQYF,TGCGCCAGCAGCCAAGGACTAGCAACAGATACGCAGTATTTT
NA,15,NA,TRBV28,TRBJ1-1,CASSPQTGVNTEAFF,TGTGCCAGCAGTCCGCAGACCGGGGTGAACACTGAAGCTTTCTTT
NA,13,NA,TRBV19,TRBJ1-2,CASNSRGTDGYTF,TGTGCCAGTAATTCCCGGGGGACGGATGGCTACACCTTC
NA,15,TRBD1,TRBV7-9,TRBJ1-2,CASSLAGQGALGYTF,TGTGCCAGCAGCTTAGCGGGCCAGGGGGCGCTTGGCTACACCTTC
NA,15,TRBD1,TRBV5-1,TRBJ1-4,CASSPAGTGGEKLFF,TGCGCCAGCAGCCCCGCCGGGACAGGGGGCGAAAAACTGTTTTTT
NA,15,NA,TRBV9,TRBJ2-2,CASSGQGMMTGELFF,TGTGCCAGCAGCGGGCAGGGTATGATGACCGGGGAGCTGTTTTTT
NA,15,TRBD1,TRBV6-5,TRBJ1-5,CASTWTGVSNQPQHF,TGTGCCAGCACCTGGACAGGGGTTAGCAATCAGCCCCAGCATTTT